The 25 T cell receptor beta chains reported below all come from one sample, sequenced in a study of blood T cell repertoires in COVID-19. The protocol was immunoSEQ multiplex PCR, while the TCRdb copy is restricted to in-frame clones and leaves out a portion. The data show roughly 43,000 clones, around 81% seen once. Sequenced material: peripheral blood. These receptors were collected from a woman older than 75 with acute or convalescent COVID-19.

The V call is TRBV6-6, the J call TRBJ1-6; no clear D gene. Looked up from germline, CDR1 is MNHNY and CDR2 is SVGAGI (reference sequence). With 6 bases removed from V and 2 bases from J, the gap between germline ends came to 11 bases. This CDR3 contains 15 residues. The CDR3 DNA reads as TGTGCCAGCAGCCAGGACTCCACCTATAATTCACCCCTCCACTTT. Its translation is CASSQDSTYNSPLHF.

CDR3 protein: CASSDGSGADNEQFF. The CDR3 DNA sequence: TGCGCCAGCAGTGATGGTAGCGGGGCGGATAATGAGCAGTTCTTC. The J gene is TRBJ2-1, the V gene TRBV10-1; 8 nucleotides match TRBD2. CDR3 size: 15 residues. Germline lookup yields CDR1 WNHNN and CDR2 SYGVQD (reference sequence). After removal of 3 bases from V and 7 bases from J, the junction contained 8 bases not matched to a gene.

J is TRBJ1-4 and V is TRBV11-2, with 8 positions matching TRBD1. J lost 3 bases, V lost 6 bases, and 3 bases had no gene match. This CDR3 has 14 amino acids. From germline, CDR1 is SGHAT and CDR2 FQNNGV. CDR3: CASSIQGANEKLFF. For the CDR3, the DNA is TGTGCCAGCAGTATACAGGGGGCTAATGAAAAACTGTTTTTT.

This clone was recorded a few times. The chain employs TRBV10-3 and TRBJ2-7; TRBD2 matches 13 bases. V was clipped by 6 bases and J by 5 bases; unmatched bases: 7. This CDR3 contains 15 residues. The germline V gene encodes CDR1 ENHRY and CDR2 SYGVKD. As DNA, the CDR3 is TGTGCCATCAGGGGGGGGACTAGCGGGGACCACGAGCAGTACTTC. Its protein is CAIRGGTSGDHEQYF.

The sample holds a few counts of this clone. V is TRBV19 and J is TRBJ1-1, with D possibly being TRBD1 (6 bases). Germline CDR1 LNHDA, CDR2 SQIVND (reference sequence). This CDR3 is built from 14 residues. V was cut by 5 bases and J by 6 bases, with 16 bases left in between. The CDR3 sequence is CASSSIQGFAEAFF. CDR3 sequence (DNA): TGTGCCAGTAGTTCCATACAGGGATTCGCTGAAGCTTTCTTT.

This sequence joins TRBV19 and TRBJ1-6; a weak D match, TRBD1 (6 bases). The CDR3 sequence is 16 residues long. CDR1 and CDR2 from the germline V gene are LNHDA and SQIVND (reference sequence). The ends were cut back, 5 bases at V and 8 bases at J, with 19 bases in the middle. The CDR3 DNA follows: TGTGCCAGTAGTGGAGGGGGGGGAACTAGCCATTCACCCCTCCACTTT. It yields the protein CASSGGGGTSHSPLHF.

The chain employs TRBV7-2 and TRBJ2-3, with D perhaps TRBD2 (6 bases). The germline V gene has CDR1 SGHTA and CDR2 FQGNSA. V lost 4 bases and J 1 base, leaving 12 bases between the germline ends. This CDR3 is 15 amino acids long. This CDR3 reads CASSSPGTRTDTQYF. The CDR3 coding sequence is TGTGCCAGCAGCTCCCCCGGGACTCGCACAGATACGCAGTATTTT.

The genes are TRBV7-2 and TRBJ1-5, with a possible D match to TRBD1 (5 bases). Looked up from germline, CDR1 is SGHTA and CDR2 is FQGNSA. Trimming left V 5 bases short and J 7 bases short, with 15 bases between. This CDR3 region has 14 residues. CDR3: CASSLGGTQQPQHF. The CDR3 bases are TGTGCCAGCAGCCTGGGGGGGACTCAACAGCCCCAGCATTTT.

The genes are TRBV5-1 and TRBJ2-7; 12 bases map to TRBD2. In germline, CDR1 is SGHRS, CDR2 YFSETQ. V lost 0 bases to trimming and J lost 4 bases; unmatched junction nucleotides: 8. CDR3 length equals 17 residues. The CDR3 DNA is TGCGCCAGCAGCTTGGGCCGACTAGCGGGAGTAACATACGAGCAGTACTTC. Amino acids: CASSLGRLAGVTYEQYF.

This chain uses TRBV5-6 with TRBJ1-2, with 7 nucleotides matching TRBD1. The CDR3 is 13 amino acids. Looked up from germline, CDR1 is SGHDT and CDR2 is YYEEEE. The ends lost 1 base at V and 4 bases at J; junction bases unmatched: 1. The CDR3 loop reads CASSLNRGYGYTF. In DNA, the CDR3 is TGTGCCAGCAGCTTGAACAGGGGCTATGGCTACACCTTC. Looking up the rest from reference TRBV5-6 and TRBJ1-2 gives the full variable domain: DAGVTQSPTHLIKTRGQQVTLRCSPKSGHDTVSWYQQALGQGPQFIFQYYEEEERQRGNFPDRFSGHQFPNYSSELNVNALLLGDSALYLCASSLNRGYGYTFGSGTRLTVV.

This clone was seen a single time. This rearrangement joins TRBV6-4 to TRBJ2-2, with 8 bases matching TRBD1. This CDR3 has 13 amino acids. Germline loops: CDR1 MRHNA, CDR2 SNTAGT. The V gene end was trimmed by 4 bases and the J gene end by 7 bases; junction bases not matched to a gene: 2. CDR3 in amino acids: CASSVDRVGELFF. Here the CDR3 DNA reads TGTGCCAGCAGTGTGGACAGGGTCGGGGAGCTGTTTTTT.

V usage is TRBV3-1 (or the pseudogene TRBV3-2) and J usage is TRBJ2-1, with TRBD2 matching 13 bases. From germline, CDR1 is LGHDT and CDR2 YNNKEL (reference sequence). CDR3 size: 17 residues. V dropped 1 base and J dropped 8; count of bases not matched to a gene: 8. The CDR3 sequence is CASSQVPLAGGLYEQFF. The CDR3 nucleotides read TGTGCCAGCAGCCAAGTACCACTAGCGGGGGGGCTCTATGAGCAGTTCTTC.

This clone was recorded once. The V call is TRBV5-1, the J call TRBJ1-1; perhaps TRBD1 as D (5 bases). From germline, CDR1 is SGHRS and CDR2 YFSETQ. V was clipped by 0 bases and J by 4 bases, with 13 bases between them. This CDR3 has 15 amino acids. Here the CDR3 reads CASSLAGGVGTEAFF. CDR3 DNA sequence: TGCGCCAGCAGCTTGGCCGGGGGAGTGGGCACTGAAGCTTTCTTT. The entire variable domain, with the rest obtained from reference TRBV5-1 and TRBJ1-1, is as follows: KAGVTQTPRYLIKTRGQQVTLSCSPISGHRSVSWYQQTPGQGLQFLFEYFSETQRNKGNFPGRFSGRQFSNSRSEMNVSTLELGDSALYLCASSLAGGVGTEAFFGQGTRLTVV.

The chain joins TRBV6-2 or TRBV6-3 to TRBJ2-7, with TRBD1 identical over 7 bases. CDR1 is MNHEY and CDR2 is SVGEGT in the germline V gene. The V gene end was trimmed by 6 bases and the J gene end by 1 base; junction bases not matched to a gene: 15. The CDR3 contains 17 residues. The DNA of the CDR3 is TGTGCCAGCAGCCCCCAATCTCTCCGGGACAGATCCTACGAGCAGTACTTC. Its protein product is CASSPQSLRDRSYEQYF.

The rearrangement uses TRBV2 and TRBJ2-7; D gene ambiguous. V was clipped by 7 bases and J by 3 bases, with 7 bases between them. This CDR3 is 11 amino acids long. Germline CDR1 reads SNHLY; CDR2 reads FYNNEI. The CDR3 loop is CASMGRYEQYF. The CDR3 DNA reads as TGTGCCAGCATGGGCCGCTACGAGCAGTACTTC.

V and J are TRBV7-2 and TRBJ1-2; the match to TRBD1 covers 8 bases. Germline trimming cut 4 bases from V and 8 bases from J; bases unmatched to any gene: 6. Germline CDR1 and CDR2: SGHTA and FQGNSA. The CDR3 length is 13 residues. The CDR3 protein is CASSSGQAGGYTF. The CDR3 region has the DNA TGTGCCAGCAGCTCGGGACAGGCGGGGGGCTACACCTTC.

The chain combines TRBV12-3 or TRBV12-4 with TRBJ1-1, with 7 bases aligning to TRBD1. V lost 10 bases and J lost 4; bases outside the gene matches: 9. This CDR3 has 13 amino acids. The CDR3 nucleotides are TGTGCCAACCGGGACAGAGGGGGCACTGAAGCTTTCTTT. Its protein is CANRDRGGTEAFF.

This chain connects TRBV3-1 (or the pseudogene TRBV3-2) to TRBJ2-2; unclear D gene. Germline V gene data show CDR1 as LGHDT and CDR2 as YNNKEL (reference sequence). The V and J ends lost 4 bases and 2 bases respectively, with 11 bases between them. The CDR3 contains 15 residues. CDR3 protein: CASSPMGTNTGELFF. CDR3 nucleotide sequence: TGTGCCAGCAGCCCCATGGGCACAAACACCGGGGAGCTGTTTTTT.

V gene TRBV19 combines with J gene TRBJ1-3, with D uncertain. Germline assignment: CDR1 LNHDA and CDR2 SQIVND (reference sequence). Trimming took off 5 bases at V and 2 bases at J, with 4 bases between the two ends. The CDR3 consists of 12 residues. Written as DNA, the CDR3 is TGTGCCAGTAGTGGCCCTGGAAACACCATATATTTT. It encodes CASSGPGNTIYF.

The rearrangement uses TRBV28 and TRBJ1-2, with D perhaps matching TRBD1 (6 bases). CDR1 and CDR2 from the germline V gene are MDHEN and SYDVKM. V lost 4 bases to trimming and J lost 7 bases, with 16 bases between them. This CDR3 contains 14 residues. Here the CDR3 reads CASSSSAGATGYTF. The DNA of the CDR3 is TGTGCCAGCAGTTCCTCGGCGGGGGCGACTGGCTACACCTTC.

V usage is TRBV18 and J usage is TRBJ1-1, with D possibly being TRBD1 (6 bases). The germline gives CDR1 KGHSH, CDR2 LQKENI. The CDR3 is made up of 14 amino acids. Trimming took off 4 bases at V and 5 bases at J, with 14 bases between the two ends. In DNA, the CDR3 is TGTGCCAGCTCACGGGGAGGGGGTTGGACTGAAGCTTTCTTT. Protein product: CASSRGGGWTEAFF.

The chain carries TRBV6-5 and TRBJ2-7, with D tentatively TRBD2 (7 bases). Germline loops: CDR1 MNHEY, CDR2 SVGAGI. The CDR3 has 13 residues. The V end was cut by 6 bases, the J end by 7 bases, with 16 bases between. CDR3 loop: CASRARGGEEQYF. DNA of the CDR3: TGTGCCAGCAGGGCTAGGGGGGGGGAAGAGCAGTACTTC.

The chain recombines TRBV3-1 (or the pseudogene TRBV3-2) with TRBJ1-1; D remains ambiguous. Trimming shortened V by 5 bases and J by 6 bases, and 16 bases separated the two germline ends. The germline gives CDR1 LGHDT, CDR2 YNNKEL (reference sequence). The CDR3 contains 14 residues. The CDR3 here is CASSSVPREAEAFF. CDR3 DNA sequence: TGTGCCAGCAGCTCAGTTCCTCGGGAGGCTGAAGCTTTCTTT.

The chain carries TRBV5-4 and TRBJ1-6, with D maybe TRBD1 (6 bases). V was clipped by 2 bases and J by 6 bases, with 12 bases between them. Germline V gives CDR1 SGHNT, CDR2 YYREEE (reference sequence). This CDR3 has 15 amino acids. In nucleotides, the CDR3 is TGTGCCAGCAGCTTCAGAGGGGGTTCTAATTCACCCCTCCACTTT. Translation gives CASSFRGGSNSPLHF.

V and J are TRBV3-1 (or the pseudogene TRBV3-2) and TRBJ1-2, with 9 bases matching TRBD1. Germline loops: CDR1 LGHDT, CDR2 YNNKEL (reference sequence). The CDR3 spans 13 residues. V lost 0 bases, J lost 7 bases, and 0 bases stayed unmatched. This CDR3 reads CASSQEQGAGYTF. CDR3 nucleotides: TGTGCCAGCAGCCAAGAACAGGGGGCTGGCTACACCTTC.